Listed below are T cell receptor beta chains from one sample, sequenced in a study of cytomegalovirus exposure and HLA in healthy donors. Assay: immunoSEQ multiplex PCR; the TCRdb copy retains only in-frame clones and omits some. In the table there are about 140,000 clones, around four fifths of which are singletons. Sequencing was performed on PBMCs. These receptors all come from a male donor in good health and CMV-seropositive. Each CDR3 is given with its conserved first and last residue. Fields, in order: V gene, J gene, clone size, D gene, CDR3 length, CDR3 DNA, CDR3 protein. A D gene is named only where the DNA matches it firmly. The size field is filled for only some rows; it gives once, few, many or a size class.

TRBV27,TRBJ2-1,.,.,13,TGTGCCAGCAGTTTAGGACTGCTCAATGAGCAGTTCTTC,CASSLGLLNEQFF
TRBV6-5,TRBJ2-1,.,TRBD1,15,TGTGCCAGCAGTAGGGACAGGGTGGACTACAATGAGCAGTTCTTC,CASSRDRVDYNEQFF
TRBV7-8,TRBJ2-5,few,.,18,TGTGCCAGCAGTCACAGGGATGGGGGTAGGATTAACCAAGAGACCCAGTACTTC,CASSHRDGGRINQETQYF
TRBV5-6,TRBJ1-4,once,TRBD1,14,TGTGCCAGCAGCTTTGGGACAGCTAATGAAAAACTGTTTTTT,CASSFGTANEKLFF
TRBV19,TRBJ1-2,.,.,14,TGTGCCAGTAGTATGGGGCCAGGTCTAAATGGCTACACCTTC,CASSMGPGLNGYTF
TRBV15,TRBJ2-5,.,TRBD2,17,TGTGCCACCAGCAGAGATCTGACTAGCGGGAGCCAAGAGACCCAGTACTTC,CATSRDLTSGSQETQYF
TRBV19,TRBJ1-1,.,.,18,TGTGCCAGTAGTATACCCCCCCTGTCAGGGCAATTGAACACTGAAGCTTTCTTT,CASSIPPLSGQLNTEAFF
TRBV5-1,TRBJ1-3,.,.,13,TGCGCCAGCAGTTGGGGGCCTGGAAACACCATATATTTT,CASSWGPGNTIYF
TRBV18,TRBJ2-5,.,.,12,TGTGCCAGCTCACCAATCTCGGAGACCCAGTACTTC,CASSPISETQYF
TRBV21-1,TRBJ1-4,.,.,16,TGTGCCAGCAGCAGAGGGACAGACAGGGGACGTGAAAAACTGTTTTTT,CASSRGTDRGREKLFF
TRBV5-4,TRBJ2-3,.,TRBD2,15,TGTGCCAGCAGCGGGAAGCGGGAGGGCCTAGATACGCAGTATTTT,CASSGKREGLDTQYF
TRBV6-5,TRBJ2-7,.,.,14,TGTGCCAGCAGTTACCTGGAGGGAACCTACGAGCAGTACTTC,CASSYLEGTYEQYF
TRBV5-1,TRBJ1-2,.,TRBD1,15,TGCGCCAGCAGCTTGGCCGGGACAGGGGGAACTGGCTACACCTTC,CASSLAGTGGTGYTF
TRBV19,TRBJ2-5,.,.,14,TGTGCCAGTAAGGGGCTTGGGGCTTGGGAGACCCAGTACTTC,CASKGLGAWETQYF
TRBV4-2,TRBJ2-3,.,.,20,TGTGCCAGCAGCCAAGTCTGGTTGGGGGGTCGGGTCGTCGGAACAGATACGCAGTATTTT,CASSQVWLGGRVVGTDTQYF
TRBV28,TRBJ2-7,.,.,14,TGTGCCAGCCTACGAGGACACCTACCCTACGAGCAGTACTTC,CASLRGHLPYEQYF
TRBV13,TRBJ2-1,.,TRBD2,14,TGTGCCAGCGCCCGGGACTATACCTACAATGAGCAGTTCTTC,CASARDYTYNEQFF
TRBV14,TRBJ2-3,.,.,14,TGTGCCAGCAGCGCAGCGTCCAGCACAGATACGCAGTATTTT,CASSAASSTDTQYF
TRBV6-5,TRBJ2-7,.,TRBD1,14,TGTGCCAGCAGTTTCCGGACAGGGTACTACGAGCAGTACTTC,CASSFRTGYYEQYF
TRBV18,TRBJ2-5,once,.,13,TGTGCCAGCTCAGGGCAGGGCAGTGAGACCCAGTACTTC,CASSGQGSETQYF
TRBV5-1,TRBJ2-7,.,TRBD2,14,TGCGCCAGCAGCTTACTAGCGGGAGAGGGCGAGCAGTACTTC,CASSLLAGEGEQYF
TRBV9,TRBJ1-1,.,.,13,TGTGCCAGCAGCGCTCCAGGGAACACTGAAGCTTTCTTT,CASSAPGNTEAFF